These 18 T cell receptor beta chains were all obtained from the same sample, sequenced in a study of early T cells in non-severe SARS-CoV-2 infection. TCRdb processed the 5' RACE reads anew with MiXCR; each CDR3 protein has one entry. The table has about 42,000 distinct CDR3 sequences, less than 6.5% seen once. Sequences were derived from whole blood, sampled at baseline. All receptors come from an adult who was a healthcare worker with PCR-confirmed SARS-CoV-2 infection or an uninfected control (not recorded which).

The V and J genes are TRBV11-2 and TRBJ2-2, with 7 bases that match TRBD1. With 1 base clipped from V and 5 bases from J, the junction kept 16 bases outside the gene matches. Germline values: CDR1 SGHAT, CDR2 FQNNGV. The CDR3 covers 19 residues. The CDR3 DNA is TGTGCCAGCAGCTTAGGAGAAATCATGAGGGACAGTTGGACCGGGGAGCTGTTTTTT. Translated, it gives CASSLGEIMRDSWTGELFF.

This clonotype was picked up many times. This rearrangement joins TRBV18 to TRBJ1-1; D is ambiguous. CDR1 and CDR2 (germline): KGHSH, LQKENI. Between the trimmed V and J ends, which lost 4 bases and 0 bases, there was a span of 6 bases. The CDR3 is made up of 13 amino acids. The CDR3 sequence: CASSLSMNTEAFF. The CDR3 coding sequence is TGTGCCAGCTCACTTAGCATGAACACTGAAGCTTTCTTT.

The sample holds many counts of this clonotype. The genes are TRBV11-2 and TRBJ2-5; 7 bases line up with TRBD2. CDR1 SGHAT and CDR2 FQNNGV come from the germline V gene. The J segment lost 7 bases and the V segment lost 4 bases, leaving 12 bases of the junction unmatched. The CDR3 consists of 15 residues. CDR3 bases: TGTGCCAGCAGCTCTTTAGGTGGACTAGTCTGGACCCAGTACTTC. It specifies CASSSLGGLVWTQYF.

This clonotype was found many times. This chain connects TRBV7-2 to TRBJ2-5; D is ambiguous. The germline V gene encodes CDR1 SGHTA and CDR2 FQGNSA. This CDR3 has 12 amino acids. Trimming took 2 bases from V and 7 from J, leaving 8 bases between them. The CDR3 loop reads CASSLSGGTQYF. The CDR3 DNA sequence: TGTGCCAGCAGCTTATCTGGCGGGACCCAGTACTTC.

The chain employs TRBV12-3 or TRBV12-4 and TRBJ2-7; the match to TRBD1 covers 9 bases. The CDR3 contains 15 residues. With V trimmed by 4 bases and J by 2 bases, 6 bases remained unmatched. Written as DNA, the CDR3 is TGTGCCAGCAGTTGGGGACAGGGCCGCGCCTACGAGCAGTACTTC. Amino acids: CASSWGQGRAYEQYF.

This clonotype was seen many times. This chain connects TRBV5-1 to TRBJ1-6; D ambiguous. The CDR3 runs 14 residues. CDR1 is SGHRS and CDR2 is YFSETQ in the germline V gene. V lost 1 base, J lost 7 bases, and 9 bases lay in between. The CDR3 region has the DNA TGCGCCAGCAGCTTGAAAGGACGGAATTCACCCCTCCACTTT. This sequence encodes CASSLKGRNSPLHF.

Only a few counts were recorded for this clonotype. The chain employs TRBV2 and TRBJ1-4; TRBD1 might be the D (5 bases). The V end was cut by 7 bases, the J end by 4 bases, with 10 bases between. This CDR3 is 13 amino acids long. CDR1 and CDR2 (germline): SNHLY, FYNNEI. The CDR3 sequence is CASTRDRNEKLFF. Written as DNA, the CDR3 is TGTGCCAGCACCAGGGACCGTAATGAAAAACTGTTTTTT.

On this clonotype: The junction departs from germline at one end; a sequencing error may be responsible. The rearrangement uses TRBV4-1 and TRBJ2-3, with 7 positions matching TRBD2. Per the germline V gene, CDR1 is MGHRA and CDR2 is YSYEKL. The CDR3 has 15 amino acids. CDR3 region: CASSQGGGSTNTQYF. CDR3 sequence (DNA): TGCGCCAGCAGCCAAGGGGGCGGGAGCACAAATACGCAGTATTTT.

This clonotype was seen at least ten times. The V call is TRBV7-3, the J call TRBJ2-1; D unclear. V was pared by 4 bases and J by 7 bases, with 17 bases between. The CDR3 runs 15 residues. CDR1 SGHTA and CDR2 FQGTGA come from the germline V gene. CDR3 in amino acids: CASSSRTGVDNEQFF. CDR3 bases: TGTGCCAGCAGCTCGAGGACCGGAGTAGATAATGAGCAGTTCTTC.

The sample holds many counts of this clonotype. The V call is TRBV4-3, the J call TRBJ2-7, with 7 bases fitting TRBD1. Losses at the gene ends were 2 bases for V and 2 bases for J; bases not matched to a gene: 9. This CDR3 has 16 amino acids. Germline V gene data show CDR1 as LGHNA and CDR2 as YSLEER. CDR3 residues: CASSQTPGTAAYEQYF. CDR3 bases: TGCGCCAGCAGCCAAACCCCAGGGACAGCTGCCTACGAGCAGTACTTC.

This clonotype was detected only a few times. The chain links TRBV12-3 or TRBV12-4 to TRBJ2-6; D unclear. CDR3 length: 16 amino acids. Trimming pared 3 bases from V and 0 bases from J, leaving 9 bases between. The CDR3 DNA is TGTGCCAGCAGTTTTGCAGCTGGCTCTGGGGCCAACGTCCTGACTTTC. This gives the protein CASSFAAGSGANVLTF.

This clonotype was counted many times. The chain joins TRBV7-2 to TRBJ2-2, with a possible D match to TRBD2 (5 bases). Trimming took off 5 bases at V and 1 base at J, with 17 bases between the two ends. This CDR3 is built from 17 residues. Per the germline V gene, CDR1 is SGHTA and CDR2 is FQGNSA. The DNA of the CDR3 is TGTGCCAGCAGCCACCTGTGGGCAGGAGGGAACACCGGGGAGCTGTTTTTT. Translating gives CASSHLWAGGNTGELFF.

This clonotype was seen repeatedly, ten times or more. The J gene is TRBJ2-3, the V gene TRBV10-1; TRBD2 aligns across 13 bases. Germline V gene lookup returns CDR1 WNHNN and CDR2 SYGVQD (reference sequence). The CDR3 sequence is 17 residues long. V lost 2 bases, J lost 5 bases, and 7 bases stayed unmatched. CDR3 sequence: CASSETTSGGRRDTQYF. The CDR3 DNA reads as TGCGCCAGCAGTGAGACGACTAGCGGGGGGAGAAGAGATACGCAGTATTTT.

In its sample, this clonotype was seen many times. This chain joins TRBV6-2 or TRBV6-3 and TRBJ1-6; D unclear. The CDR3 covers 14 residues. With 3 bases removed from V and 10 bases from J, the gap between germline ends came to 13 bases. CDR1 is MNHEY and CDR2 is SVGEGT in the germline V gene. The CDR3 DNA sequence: TGTGCCAGCAGTTATGAGGGAAGGAGATCACCCCTCCACTTT. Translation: CASSYEGRRSPLHF.

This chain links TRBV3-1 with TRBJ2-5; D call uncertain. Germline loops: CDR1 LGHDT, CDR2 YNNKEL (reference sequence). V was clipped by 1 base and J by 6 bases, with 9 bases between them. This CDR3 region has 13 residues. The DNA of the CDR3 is TGTGCCAGCAGCCAAGGATCTCAGAAGACCCAGTACTTC. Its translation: CASSQGSQKTQYF.

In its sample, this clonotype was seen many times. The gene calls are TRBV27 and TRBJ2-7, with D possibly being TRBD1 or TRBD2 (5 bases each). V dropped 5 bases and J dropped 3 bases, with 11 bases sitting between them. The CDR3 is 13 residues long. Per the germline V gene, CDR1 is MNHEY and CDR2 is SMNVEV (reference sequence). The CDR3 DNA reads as TGTGCCAGCAGTCTCGGGACCAACTACGAGCAGTACTTC. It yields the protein CASSLGTNYEQYF.

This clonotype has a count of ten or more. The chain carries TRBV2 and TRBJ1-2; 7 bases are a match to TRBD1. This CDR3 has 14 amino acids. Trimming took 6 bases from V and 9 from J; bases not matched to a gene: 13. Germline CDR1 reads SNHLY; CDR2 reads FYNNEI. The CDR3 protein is CASSIRDSGVRYTF. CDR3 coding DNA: TGTGCCAGCAGCATCCGGGACAGCGGCGTTCGCTACACCTTC.

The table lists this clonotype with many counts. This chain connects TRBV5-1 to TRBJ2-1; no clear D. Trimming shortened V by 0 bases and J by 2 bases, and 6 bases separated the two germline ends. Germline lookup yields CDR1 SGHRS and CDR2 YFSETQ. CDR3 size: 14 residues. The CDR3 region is CASSLAEAYNEQFF. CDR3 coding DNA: TGCGCCAGCAGCTTGGCCGAGGCCTACAATGAGCAGTTCTTC.